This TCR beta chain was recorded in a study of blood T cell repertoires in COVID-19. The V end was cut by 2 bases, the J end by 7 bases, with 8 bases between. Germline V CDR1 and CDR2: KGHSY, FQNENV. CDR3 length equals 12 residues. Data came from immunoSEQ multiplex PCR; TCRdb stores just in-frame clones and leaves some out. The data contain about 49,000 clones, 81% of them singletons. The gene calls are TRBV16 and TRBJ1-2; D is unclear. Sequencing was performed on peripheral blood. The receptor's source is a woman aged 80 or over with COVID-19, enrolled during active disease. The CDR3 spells CASSQGGSGYTF. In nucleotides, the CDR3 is TGTGCCAGCAGCCAAGGCGGGTCTGGCTACACCTTC.